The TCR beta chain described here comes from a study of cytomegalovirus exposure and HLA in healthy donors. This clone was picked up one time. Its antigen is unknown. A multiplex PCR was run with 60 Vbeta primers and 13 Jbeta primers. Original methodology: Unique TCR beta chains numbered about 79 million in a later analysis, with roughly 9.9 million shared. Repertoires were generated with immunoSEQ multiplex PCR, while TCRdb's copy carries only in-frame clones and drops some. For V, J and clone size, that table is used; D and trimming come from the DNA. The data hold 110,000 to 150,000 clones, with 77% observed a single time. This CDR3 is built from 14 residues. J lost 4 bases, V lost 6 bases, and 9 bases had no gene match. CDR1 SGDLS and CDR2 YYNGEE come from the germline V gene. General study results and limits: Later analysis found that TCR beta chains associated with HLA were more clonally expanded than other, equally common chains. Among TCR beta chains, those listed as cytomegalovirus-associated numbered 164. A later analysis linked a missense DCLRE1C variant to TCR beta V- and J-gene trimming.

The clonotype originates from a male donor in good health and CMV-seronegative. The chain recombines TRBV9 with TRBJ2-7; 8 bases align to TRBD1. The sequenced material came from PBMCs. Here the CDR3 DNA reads TGTGCCAGCAACCCCACAGGGGGACAATACGAGCAGTACTTC. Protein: CASNPTGGQYEQYF.